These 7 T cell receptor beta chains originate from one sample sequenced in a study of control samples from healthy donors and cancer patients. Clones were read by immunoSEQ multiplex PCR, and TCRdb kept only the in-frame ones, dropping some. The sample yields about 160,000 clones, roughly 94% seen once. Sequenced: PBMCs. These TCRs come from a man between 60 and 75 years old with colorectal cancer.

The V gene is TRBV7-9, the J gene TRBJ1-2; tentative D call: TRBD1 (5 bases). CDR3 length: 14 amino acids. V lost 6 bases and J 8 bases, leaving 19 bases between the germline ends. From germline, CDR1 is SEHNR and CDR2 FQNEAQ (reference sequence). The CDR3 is CASRFGGDLKGYTF. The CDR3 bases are TGTGCCAGCAGATTTGGGGGGGATCTAAAAGGCTACACCTTC.

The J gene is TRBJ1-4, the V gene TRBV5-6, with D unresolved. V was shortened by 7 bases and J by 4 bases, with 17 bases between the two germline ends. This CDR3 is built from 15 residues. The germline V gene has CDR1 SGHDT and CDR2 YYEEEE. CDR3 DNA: TGTGCCAGCGGCAAGTCGGGCGGAGGTAATGAAAAACTGTTTTTT. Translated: CASGKSGGGNEKLFF.

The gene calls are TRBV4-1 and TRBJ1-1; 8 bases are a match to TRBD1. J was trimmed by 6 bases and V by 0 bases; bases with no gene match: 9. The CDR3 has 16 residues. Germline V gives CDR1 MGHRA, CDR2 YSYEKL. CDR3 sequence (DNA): TGCGCCAGCAGCCAAGATGTCAGGGGGCGACTATCTGAAGCTTTCTTT. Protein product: CASSQDVRGRLSEAFF.

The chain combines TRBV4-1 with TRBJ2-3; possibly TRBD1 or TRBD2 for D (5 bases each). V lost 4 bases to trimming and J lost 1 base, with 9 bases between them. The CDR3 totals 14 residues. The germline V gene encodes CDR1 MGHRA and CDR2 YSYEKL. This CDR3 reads CASSPGTGTDTQYF. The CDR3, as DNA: TGCGCCAGCAGCCCAGGGACGGGCACAGATACGCAGTATTTT.

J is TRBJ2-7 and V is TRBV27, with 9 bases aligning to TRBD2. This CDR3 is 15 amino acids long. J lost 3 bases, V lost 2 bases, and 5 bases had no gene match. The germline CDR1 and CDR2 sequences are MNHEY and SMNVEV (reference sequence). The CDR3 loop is CASSLTSGGHYEQYF. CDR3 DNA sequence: TGTGCCAGCAGTTTAACAAGCGGGGGGCACTACGAGCAGTACTTC.

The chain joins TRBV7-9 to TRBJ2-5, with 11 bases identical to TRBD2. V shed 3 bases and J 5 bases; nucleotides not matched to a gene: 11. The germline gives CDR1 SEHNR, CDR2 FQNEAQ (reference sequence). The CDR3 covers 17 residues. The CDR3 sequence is CASSLGTGTSGRETQYF. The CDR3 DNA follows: TGTGCCAGCAGCTTGGGAACTGGGACTAGCGGAAGGGAGACCCAGTACTTC.

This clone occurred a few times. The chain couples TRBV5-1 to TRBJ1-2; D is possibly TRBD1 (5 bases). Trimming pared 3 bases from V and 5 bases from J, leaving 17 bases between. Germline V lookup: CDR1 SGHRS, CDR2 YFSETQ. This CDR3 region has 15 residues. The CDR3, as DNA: TGCGCCAGCAGCTGGGGACCGCCAAAGGAGTATGGCTACACCTTC. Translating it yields CASSWGPPKEYGYTF.